These T cell receptor beta chains were read from a single sample in a study of beta chain features in type 1 diabetes. Assay used: immunoSEQ multiplex PCR; TCRdb lists only in-frame clones, some missing. The sample lists around 250,000 clones, 20% occurring once. The material sequenced was naive CD4+ T cells from blood. The receptors originated from a woman aged 40 to 49 with type 1 diabetes. Both conserved end residues are part of each CDR3. Each record gives: clone size, V gene, J gene, D gene, CDR3 DNA, CDR3 protein. The D gene is left open where the match is weak. Size is omitted from some rows. Given values are once, few, many or a class for expanded clones.

clone size: few
V gene: TRBV7-2
J gene: TRBJ2-1
D gene: NA
CDR3 DNA: TGTGCCAGCAGCCCGACTAGAGGTAGTGAGCAGTTCTTC
CDR3 protein: CASSPTRGSEQFF

clone size: NA
V gene: TRBV7-9
J gene: TRBJ1-2
D gene: TRBD1
CDR3 DNA: TGTGCCAGCAGCCAAAGGGACAGTGGCTACACCTTC
CDR3 protein: CASSQRDSGYTF

clone size: few
V gene: TRBV6-5
J gene: TRBJ1-5
D gene: TRBD1
CDR3 DNA: TGTGCCAGCAGTTCAGGGACAGGGAGTTTCAGTCAGCCCCAGCATTTT
CDR3 protein: CASSSGTGSFSQPQHF

clone size: few
V gene: TRBV7-8
J gene: TRBJ2-5
D gene: TRBD2
CDR3 DNA: TGTGCCAGCACGAGGCTAGCGGGAGGGGGCGAGACCCAGTACTTC
CDR3 protein: CASTRLAGGGETQYF

clone size: NA
V gene: TRBV30
J gene: TRBJ1-2
D gene: TRBD1
CDR3 DNA: TGTGCCTGGGGACAGGATGGCTACACCTTC
CDR3 protein: CAWGQDGYTF

clone size: NA
V gene: TRBV5-4
J gene: TRBJ2-3
D gene: NA
CDR3 DNA: TGTGCCAGCAGCTCTTGGAGGAGCGAGGGTACGCAGTATTTT
CDR3 protein: CASSSWRSEGTQYF

clone size: NA
V gene: TRBV4-1
J gene: TRBJ1-4
D gene: NA
CDR3 DNA: TGCGCCAGCAGCCAGACCGAAGGGAGGCCTAATGAAAAACTGTTTTTT
CDR3 protein: CASSQTEGRPNEKLFF

clone size: NA
V gene: TRBV30
J gene: TRBJ1-2
D gene: NA
CDR3 DNA: TGTGCCTGGAGTGTGGGGTGGCAGGGAAGTGGTGGCTACACCTTC
CDR3 protein: CAWSVGWQGSGGYTF

clone size: NA
V gene: TRBV7-3
J gene: TRBJ2-7
D gene: NA
CDR3 DNA: TGTGCCAGCAGGCCCTACGGCGGCTCCTACGAGCAGTACTTC
CDR3 protein: CASRPYGGSYEQYF

clone size: NA
V gene: TRBV21-1
J gene: TRBJ1-2
D gene: NA
CDR3 DNA: TGTGCCAGCACCCCGACAGGTCTTCATGGCTACACCTTC
CDR3 protein: CASTPTGLHGYTF

clone size: NA
V gene: TRBV5-6
J gene: TRBJ2-4
D gene: NA
CDR3 DNA: TGTGCCAGCAGCTTCTACAGGTTGAAAAACATTCAGTACTTC
CDR3 protein: CASSFYRLKNIQYF

clone size: NA
V gene: TRBV7-9
J gene: TRBJ1-2
D gene: NA
CDR3 DNA: TGTGCCAGCAGCCCCGGGGGGGTCAACTATGGCTACACCTTC
CDR3 protein: CASSPGGVNYGYTF

clone size: NA
V gene: TRBV4-2
J gene: TRBJ1-4
D gene: NA
CDR3 DNA: TGTGCCAGCAGCCAAGCCGGGCCCGGGGGTGAAAAACTGTTTTTT
CDR3 protein: CASSQAGPGGEKLFF

clone size: few
V gene: TRBV2
J gene: TRBJ1-1
D gene: TRBD1
CDR3 DNA: TGTGCCAGCAGACGGGGGACAGGGCCTGAAGCTTTCTTT
CDR3 protein: CASRRGTGPEAFF

clone size: NA
V gene: TRBV4-3
J gene: TRBJ2-4
D gene: TRBD2
CDR3 DNA: TGCGCCAGCAGCCAAGGTAGCGGGGGGGCCAGGCACATTCAGTACTTC
CDR3 protein: CASSQGSGGARHIQYF

clone size: NA
V gene: TRBV7-9
J gene: TRBJ2-7
D gene: NA
CDR3 DNA: TGTGCCAGCAGCTTAGCGCACGGGAACTACGAGCAGTACTTC
CDR3 protein: CASSLAHGNYEQYF

clone size: NA
V gene: TRBV29-1
J gene: TRBJ1-5
D gene: NA
CDR3 DNA: TGCAGCGTTGGTCAGAGCAATCAGCCCCAGCATTTT
CDR3 protein: CSVGQSNQPQHF

clone size: once
V gene: TRBV6-6
J gene: TRBJ1-3
D gene: NA
CDR3 DNA: TGTGCCAGCAGTTACGGAACAGGGACCTCTGGAAACACCATATATTTT
CDR3 protein: CASSYGTGTSGNTIYF

clone size: few
V gene: TRBV9
J gene: TRBJ2-2
D gene: TRBD1
CDR3 DNA: TGTGCCAGCAGCGTAGGACAGGGGGCAAACACCGGGGAGCTGTTTTTT
CDR3 protein: CASSVGQGANTGELFF

clone size: few
V gene: TRBV6-6
J gene: TRBJ1-5
D gene: TRBD1
CDR3 DNA: TGTGCCACCGGGACAGGGCAAAGCAATCAGCCCCAGCATTTT
CDR3 protein: CATGTGQSNQPQHF

clone size: NA
V gene: TRBV29-1
J gene: TRBJ2-5
D gene: TRBD1
CDR3 DNA: TGCAGCGTCCCTGGACAGGGGGCAGAGACCCAGTACTTC
CDR3 protein: CSVPGQGAETQYF

clone size: few
V gene: TRBV4-2
J gene: TRBJ1-2
D gene: NA
CDR3 DNA: TGTGCCAGCAGCCAAGCCCCCCAGGCCGGTAACTATGGCTACACCTTC
CDR3 protein: CASSQAPQAGNYGYTF

clone size: few
V gene: TRBV28
J gene: TRBJ2-5
D gene: NA
CDR3 DNA: TGTGCCATCGGTGGAGTTGAGGAGACCCAGTACTTC
CDR3 protein: CAIGGVEETQYF

clone size: NA
V gene: TRBV27
J gene: TRBJ2-3
D gene: TRBD2
CDR3 DNA: TGTGCCAGCAGCCCGGCGGTTCTAGCGGGGTTCTTAGATACGCAGTATTTT
CDR3 protein: CASSPAVLAGFLDTQYF

clone size: NA
V gene: TRBV5-4
J gene: TRBJ1-1
D gene: NA
CDR3 DNA: TGTGCCAGCAGCTTTACACAGAACACTGAAGCTTTCTTT
CDR3 protein: CASSFTQNTEAFF

clone size: few
V gene: TRBV15
J gene: TRBJ2-7
D gene: TRBD1
CDR3 DNA: TGTGCCACCAGCAGAGATTGGCCGGGACAGGGTTCCTACGAGCAGTACTTC
CDR3 protein: CATSRDWPGQGSYEQYF

clone size: NA
V gene: TRBV5-4
J gene: TRBJ1-2
D gene: TRBD1
CDR3 DNA: TGTGCCAGCAGCTCACCGACAGGGGGCTATGGCTACACCTTC
CDR3 protein: CASSSPTGGYGYTF

clone size: few
V gene: TRBV10-3
J gene: TRBJ2-5
D gene: NA
CDR3 DNA: TGTGCCATCAGTGACTTTACTGGGGGCGAAGAGACCCAGTACTTC
CDR3 protein: CAISDFTGGEETQYF

clone size: few
V gene: TRBV15
J gene: TRBJ2-7
D gene: NA
CDR3 DNA: TGTGCCACCAGCAGGAGCACAGGGTCCTACGAGCAGTACTTC
CDR3 protein: CATSRSTGSYEQYF

clone size: few
V gene: TRBV30
J gene: TRBJ1-1
D gene: TRBD1
CDR3 DNA: TGTGCCTCGACAGGGATTCTAGGAACTGAAGCTTTCTTT
CDR3 protein: CASTGILGTEAFF

clone size: few
V gene: TRBV30
J gene: TRBJ2-7
D gene: NA
CDR3 DNA: TGTGCCTGGAGTGCTAGCCACGAGCAGTACTTC
CDR3 protein: CAWSASHEQYF

clone size: few
V gene: TRBV4-3
J gene: TRBJ2-7
D gene: NA
CDR3 DNA: TGCGCCAGCAGCCAAGAAGGGGCAGGCGGTGAGCAGTACTTC
CDR3 protein: CASSQEGAGGEQYF

clone size: NA
V gene: TRBV29-1
J gene: TRBJ1-1
D gene: TRBD1
CDR3 DNA: TGCAGCGTTGAAGATCCGGGCCAGGGGGCTGTCTTT
CDR3 protein: CSVEDPGQGAVF

clone size: NA
V gene: TRBV7-6
J gene: TRBJ1-5
D gene: NA
CDR3 DNA: TGTGCCAGCAGCCCCCGCGGGTATAGCAATCAGCCCCAGCATTTT
CDR3 protein: CASSPRGYSNQPQHF

clone size: few
V gene: TRBV5-4
J gene: TRBJ2-5
D gene: TRBD1
CDR3 DNA: TGTGCCAGCAGCTTGTCAGGGACAGGACAAGAGACCCAGTACTTC
CDR3 protein: CASSLSGTGQETQYF

clone size: NA
V gene: TRBV5-1
J gene: TRBJ2-1
D gene: TRBD2
CDR3 DNA: TGCGCCAGCAGCTCAGCGGGAGGGCCAAATGAGCAGTTCTTC
CDR3 protein: CASSSAGGPNEQFF

clone size: NA
V gene: TRBV10-3
J gene: TRBJ1-1
D gene: NA
CDR3 DNA: TGTGCCACCAGCCCCGATCAGGCTGAAGCTTTCTTT
CDR3 protein: CATSPDQAEAFF

clone size: NA
V gene: TRBV21-1
J gene: TRBJ2-1
D gene: NA
CDR3 DNA: TGTGCCAGCAGCAAAGCTTGGGGACTAGCGGGTGACAATGAGCAGTTCTTC
CDR3 protein: CASSKAWGLAGDNEQFF

clone size: few
V gene: TRBV6-6
J gene: TRBJ2-1
D gene: NA
CDR3 DNA: TGTGCCAGCAGTTACTCGGACAGTCTCCATGAGCAGTTCTTC
CDR3 protein: CASSYSDSLHEQFF

clone size: NA
V gene: TRBV4-3
J gene: TRBJ2-3
D gene: TRBD2
CDR3 DNA: TGCGCCAGCAGCCTCTCTAGCGGGAGACGCGCAGATACGCAGTATTTT
CDR3 protein: CASSLSSGRRADTQYF

clone size: NA
V gene: TRBV27
J gene: TRBJ1-5
D gene: TRBD1
CDR3 DNA: TGTGCCAGCAGTACCGGGACAGCTTTCAATCAGCCCCAGCATTTT
CDR3 protein: CASSTGTAFNQPQHF